This note documents a single TCR beta chain sequence. Using immunoSEQ multiplex PCR, the repertoire was profiled, and TCRdb retains in-frame clones only, with some absent. The table has over 65,000 clones, 75% to 90% seen once. This sample stems from a study of blood T cell repertoires in COVID-19. About the research overall: The study drew acute and convalescent COVID-19 samples from the United States, Italy and Spain.

The J segment lost 6 bases and the V segment lost 2 bases, leaving 7 bases of the junction unmatched. This CDR3 is 15 amino acids long. The germline V gene encodes CDR1 SGHRS and CDR2 YFSETQ. The rearrangement joins TRBV5-1 to TRBJ2-1; TRBD1 matches 8 bases. The source material was peripheral blood. The source is a man older than 75 with COVID-19, enrolled during active disease. CDR3 bases: TGCGCCAGCAGCTTACCGGGACAGGTATTCAATGAGCAGTTCTTC. The encoded protein is CASSLPGQVFNEQFF.